This T cell receptor (beta chain) emerged from a study of Graves' ophthalmopathy and Graves' hyperthyroidism. Study-wide results and limits: Blood also held most thyroid clonotypes expanded above 0.001 frequency.

RNA transcripts were the source from which TCR beta CDR3 regions were amplified. The first round was an RT-PCR with HTBI primers, and the second round was a multiplex PCR. A single record per CDR3 protein comes from TCRdb applying MiXCR to the multiplex PCR reads. The profile shows roughly 350,000 distinct CDR3 sequences, 17% of them singletons. Worth noting for this clonotype: The antigen is unknown.

Per germline, CDR1 LNHDA and CDR2 SQIVND (reference sequence). The CDR3 loop spans 14 amino acids. V was trimmed by 0 bases and J by 4 bases, leaving 9 bases between them. Aged 18 to 65, hyperthyroidism patients had been newly diagnosed, with under 2 months' duration. Among the exclusions were patients with other autoimmune diseases, uncontrolled infections, pregnancy or lactation. Input material: peripheral blood. The sequence came from an adult woman with stable Graves' hyperthyroidism. The chain carries TRBV19 and TRBJ2-5; D possibly matches TRBD1 or TRBD2 (5 bases each). This chain's CDR3 is CASSIDVGRETQYF. Here the CDR3 DNA reads TGTGCCAGTAGTATAGATGTGGGACGAGAGACCCAGTACTTC.